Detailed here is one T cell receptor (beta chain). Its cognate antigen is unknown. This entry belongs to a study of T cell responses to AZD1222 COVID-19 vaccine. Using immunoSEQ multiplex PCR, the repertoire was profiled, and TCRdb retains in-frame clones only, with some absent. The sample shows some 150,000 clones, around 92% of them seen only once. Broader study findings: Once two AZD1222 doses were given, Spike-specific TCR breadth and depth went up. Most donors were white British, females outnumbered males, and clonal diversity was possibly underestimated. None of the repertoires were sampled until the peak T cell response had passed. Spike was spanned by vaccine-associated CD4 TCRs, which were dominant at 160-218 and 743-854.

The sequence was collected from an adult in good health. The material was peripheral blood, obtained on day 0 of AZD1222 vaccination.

DNA for the CDR3: TGTGCCAGCAGCTTACCGGGACAGGGCCACGATACGCAGTATTTT. Translated, it gives CASSLPGQGHDTQYF. This rearrangement joins TRBV7-9 to TRBJ2-3; TRBD1 matches at 9 bases. The CDR3 length is 15 residues. Germline CDR1 and CDR2: SEHNR and FQNEAQ (reference sequence). The J segment lost 6 bases and the V segment lost 2 bases, leaving 6 bases of the junction unmatched.